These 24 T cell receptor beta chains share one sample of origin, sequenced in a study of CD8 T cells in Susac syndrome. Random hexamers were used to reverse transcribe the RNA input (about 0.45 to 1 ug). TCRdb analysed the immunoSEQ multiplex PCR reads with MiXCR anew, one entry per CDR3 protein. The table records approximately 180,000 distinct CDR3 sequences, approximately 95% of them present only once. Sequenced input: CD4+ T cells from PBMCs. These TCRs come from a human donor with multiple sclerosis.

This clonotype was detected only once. The CDR3 sequence is CASSFGTNSNQPQHF. The CDR3 DNA follows: TGTGCCAGCAGCTTCGGGACAAATAGCAATCAGCCCCAGCATTTT. J is TRBJ1-5 and V is TRBV5-4, with D perhaps TRBD1 (6 bases). This CDR3 contains 15 residues. V gave up 2 bases and J gave up 0 bases, with 9 bases separating them. Germline CDR1 reads SGHNT; CDR2 reads YYREEE (reference sequence). The full variable domain, with the rest looked up from reference TRBV5-4 and TRBJ1-5, is ETGVTQSPTHLIKTRGQQVTLRCSSQSGHNTVSWYQQALGQGPQFIFQYYREEENGRGNFPPRFSGLQFPNYSSELNVNALELDDSALYLCASSFGTNSNQPQHFGDGTRLSIL.

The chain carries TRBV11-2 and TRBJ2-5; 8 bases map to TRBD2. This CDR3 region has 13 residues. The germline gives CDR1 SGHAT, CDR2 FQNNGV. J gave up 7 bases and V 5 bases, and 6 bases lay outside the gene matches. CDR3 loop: CASSPGGRGTQYF. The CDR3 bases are TGTGCCAGCAGCCCGGGGGGGCGGGGGACCCAGTACTTC.

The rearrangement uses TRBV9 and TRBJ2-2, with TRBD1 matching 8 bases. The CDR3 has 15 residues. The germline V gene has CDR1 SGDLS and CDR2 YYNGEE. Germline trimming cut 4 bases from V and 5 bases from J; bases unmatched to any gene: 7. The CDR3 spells CASSPQGAGTGELFF. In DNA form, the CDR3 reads TGTGCCAGCAGCCCCCAGGGGGCGGGGACCGGGGAGCTGTTTTTT.

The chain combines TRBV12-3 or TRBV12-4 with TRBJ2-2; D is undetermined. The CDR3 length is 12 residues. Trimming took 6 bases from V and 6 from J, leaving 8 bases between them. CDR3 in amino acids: CASSPDPGELFF. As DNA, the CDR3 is TGTGCCAGCAGCCCTGACCCCGGGGAGCTGTTTTTT.

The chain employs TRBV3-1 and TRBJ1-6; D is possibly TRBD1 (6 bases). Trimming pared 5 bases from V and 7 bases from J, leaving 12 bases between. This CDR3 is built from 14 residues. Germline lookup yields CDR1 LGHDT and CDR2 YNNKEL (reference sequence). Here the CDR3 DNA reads TGTGCCAGCAGCGAACAGGGTGGAAATTCACCCCTCCACTTT. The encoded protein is CASSEQGGNSPLHF.

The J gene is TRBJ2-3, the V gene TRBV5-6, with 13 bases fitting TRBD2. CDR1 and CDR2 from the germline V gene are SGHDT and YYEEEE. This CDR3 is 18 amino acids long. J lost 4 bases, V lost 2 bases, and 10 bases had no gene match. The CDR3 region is CASSLFPPLAGGPDTQYF. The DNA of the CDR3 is TGTGCCAGCAGCTTATTTCCCCCACTAGCGGGGGGGCCAGATACGCAGTATTTT.

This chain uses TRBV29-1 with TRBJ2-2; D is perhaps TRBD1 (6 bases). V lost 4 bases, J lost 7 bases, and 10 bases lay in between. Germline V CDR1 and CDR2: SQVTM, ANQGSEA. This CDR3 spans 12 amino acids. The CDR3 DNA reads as TGCAGCGTTGTGAGAGGGGGCGGGGAGCTGTTTTTT. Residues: CSVVRGGGELFF.

In nucleotides, the CDR3 is TGTGCCAGCAGCCCGGGGACAGTCAACGACGAGCAGTACTTC. Residues: CASSPGTVNDEQYF. The rearrangement links TRBV9 to TRBJ2-7, with TRBD1 matching 7 bases. Germline V gene data show CDR1 as SGDLS and CDR2 as YYNGEE. Trimming took 4 bases from V and 5 from J; bases not matched to a gene: 9. The CDR3 is 14 amino acids.

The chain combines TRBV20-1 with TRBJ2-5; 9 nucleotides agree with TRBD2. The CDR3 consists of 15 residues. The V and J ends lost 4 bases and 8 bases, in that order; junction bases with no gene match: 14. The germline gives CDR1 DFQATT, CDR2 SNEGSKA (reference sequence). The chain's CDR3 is CSAIPVRGGGETQYF. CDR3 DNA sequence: TGCAGTGCTATCCCCGTCCGTGGCGGGGGGGAAACCCAGTACTTC.

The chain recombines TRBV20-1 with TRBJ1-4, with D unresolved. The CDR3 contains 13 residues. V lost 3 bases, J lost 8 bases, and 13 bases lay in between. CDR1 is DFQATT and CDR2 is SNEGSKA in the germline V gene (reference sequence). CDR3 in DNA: TGCAGTGCTAGCCGGAGGAGTTACGAAAAACTGTTTTTT. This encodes CSASRRSYEKLFF.

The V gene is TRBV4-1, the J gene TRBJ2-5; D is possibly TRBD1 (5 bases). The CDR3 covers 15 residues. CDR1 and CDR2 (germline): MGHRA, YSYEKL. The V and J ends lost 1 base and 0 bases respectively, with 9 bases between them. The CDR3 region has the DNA TGCGCCAGCAGCCAAGTGACAGCTCACCAAGAGACCCAGTACTTC. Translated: CASSQVTAHQETQYF.

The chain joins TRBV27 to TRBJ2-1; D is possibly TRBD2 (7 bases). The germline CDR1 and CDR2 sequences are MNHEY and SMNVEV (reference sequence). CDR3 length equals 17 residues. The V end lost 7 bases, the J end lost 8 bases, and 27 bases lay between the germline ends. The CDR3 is CASKPPRGGARDHEQFF. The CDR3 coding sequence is TGTGCCAGCAAACCCCCACGAGGGGGGGCGCGGGACCATGAGCAGTTCTTC.

The CDR3 sequence is CASSPGGGTGNEKLFF. Here the CDR3 DNA reads TGTGCCAGCAGCCCTGGTGGCGGGACAGGAAATGAAAAACTGTTTTTT. The chain uses TRBV3-1 and TRBJ1-4; TRBD1 agrees at 8 bases. This CDR3 region has 16 residues. Germline V CDR1 and CDR2: LGHDT, YNNKEL (reference sequence). With 4 bases clipped from V and 5 bases from J, the junction kept 9 bases outside the gene matches.

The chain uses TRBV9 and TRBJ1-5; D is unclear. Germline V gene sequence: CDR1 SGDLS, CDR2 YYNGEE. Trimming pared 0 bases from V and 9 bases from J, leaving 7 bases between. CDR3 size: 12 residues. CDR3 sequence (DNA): TGTGCCAGCAGCGTAGAGGGCGGGCCCCAGCATTTT. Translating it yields CASSVEGGPQHF.

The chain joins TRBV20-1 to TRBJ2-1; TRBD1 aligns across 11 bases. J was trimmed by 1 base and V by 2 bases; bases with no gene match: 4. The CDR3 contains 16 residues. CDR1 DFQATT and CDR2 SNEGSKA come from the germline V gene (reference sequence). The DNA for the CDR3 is TGCAGTGCTAGACGCGGGACAGGGGGTTCCTACAATGAGCAGTTCTTC. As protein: CSARRGTGGSYNEQFF.

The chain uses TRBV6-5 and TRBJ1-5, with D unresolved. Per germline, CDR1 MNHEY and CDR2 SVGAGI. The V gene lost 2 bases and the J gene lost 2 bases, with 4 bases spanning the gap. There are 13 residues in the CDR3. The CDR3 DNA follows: TGTGCCAGCAGTTACGATGGCAATCAGCCCCAGCATTTT. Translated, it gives CASSYDGNQPQHF.

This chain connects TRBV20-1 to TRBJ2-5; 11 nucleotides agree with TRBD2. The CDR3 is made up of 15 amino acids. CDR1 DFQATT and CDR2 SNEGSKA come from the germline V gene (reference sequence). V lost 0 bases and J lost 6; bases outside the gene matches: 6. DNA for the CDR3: TGCAGTGCTAGAGATCGACTAGCGGGGACAAAGACCCAGTACTTC. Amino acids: CSARDRLAGTKTQYF.

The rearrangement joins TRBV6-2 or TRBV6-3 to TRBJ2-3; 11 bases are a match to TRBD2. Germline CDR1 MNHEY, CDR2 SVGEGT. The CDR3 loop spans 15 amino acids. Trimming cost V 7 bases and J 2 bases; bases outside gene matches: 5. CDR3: CASTTSGGFTDTQYF. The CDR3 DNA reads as TGTGCCAGCACCACTAGCGGGGGCTTCACAGATACGCAGTATTTT.

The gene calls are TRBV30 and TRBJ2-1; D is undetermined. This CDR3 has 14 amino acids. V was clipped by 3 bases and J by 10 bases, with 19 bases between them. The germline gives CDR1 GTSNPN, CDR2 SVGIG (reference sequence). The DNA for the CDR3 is TGTGCCTGGAGCTTAGATCTCTCCGGGCAGGAGCAGTTCTTC. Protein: CAWSLDLSGQEQFF.

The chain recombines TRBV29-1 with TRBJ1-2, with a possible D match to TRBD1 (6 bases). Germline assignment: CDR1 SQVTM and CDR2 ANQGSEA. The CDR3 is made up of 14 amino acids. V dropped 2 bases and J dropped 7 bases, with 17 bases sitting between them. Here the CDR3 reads CSVELAGVGGGYTF. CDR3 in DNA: TGCAGCGTTGAATTGGCAGGGGTAGGAGGTGGCTACACCTTC.

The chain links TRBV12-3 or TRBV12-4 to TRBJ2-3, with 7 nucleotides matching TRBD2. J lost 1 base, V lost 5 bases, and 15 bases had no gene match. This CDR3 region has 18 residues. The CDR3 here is CASSQGGWASLRTDTQYF. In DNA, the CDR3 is TGTGCCAGCAGTCAGGGAGGGTGGGCGTCTCTGCGCACAGATACGCAGTATTTT.

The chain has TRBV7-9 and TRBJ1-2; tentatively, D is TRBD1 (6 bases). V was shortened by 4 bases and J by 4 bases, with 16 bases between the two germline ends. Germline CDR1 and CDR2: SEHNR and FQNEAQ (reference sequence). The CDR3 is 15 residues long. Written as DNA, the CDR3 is TGTGCCAGCAGCTCGACCCCAGGGGTGATCTATGGCTACACCTTC. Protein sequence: CASSSTPGVIYGYTF.

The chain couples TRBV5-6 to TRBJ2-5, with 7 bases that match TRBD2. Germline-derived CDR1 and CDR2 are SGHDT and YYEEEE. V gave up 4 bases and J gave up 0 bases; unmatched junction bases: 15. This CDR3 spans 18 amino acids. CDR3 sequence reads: CASSQPGWTREDQETQYF. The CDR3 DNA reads TGTGCCAGCAGCCAGCCGGGTTGGACTAGAGAAGACCAAGAGACCCAGTACTTC. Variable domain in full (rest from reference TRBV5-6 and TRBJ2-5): DAGVTQSPTHLIKTRGQQVTLRCSPKSGHDTVSWYQQALGQGPQFIFQYYEEEERQRGNFPDRFSGHQFPNYSSELNVNALLLGDSALYLCASSQPGWTREDQETQYFGPGTRLLVL.

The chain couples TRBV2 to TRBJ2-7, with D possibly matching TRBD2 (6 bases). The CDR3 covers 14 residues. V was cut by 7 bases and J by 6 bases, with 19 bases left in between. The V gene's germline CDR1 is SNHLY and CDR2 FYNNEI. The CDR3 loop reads CASTYYGGLGEQYF. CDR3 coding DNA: TGTGCCAGCACCTACTACGGGGGTCTGGGCGAGCAGTACTTC.